This TCR beta chain was sequenced during a study of cytomegalovirus exposure and HLA in healthy donors. 13 Jbeta primers and 60 Vbeta primers were used for the PCR. Here immunoSEQ multiplex PCR was the method, and the copy in TCRdb shows in-frame clones only, minus some. Of about 130,000 clones in the sample, around 73% were seen once. V shed 1 base, J shed 5 bases, and the junction held 3 bases outside the gene matches. The germline gives CDR1 SEHNR, CDR2 FQNEAQ (reference sequence). The CDR3 contains 15 residues. Specimen: PBMCs. The TCR comes from a man aged 45-65 years in good health and CMV-seronegative. This chain uses TRBV7-9 with TRBJ2-7, with 12 bases lining up with TRBD1. The CDR3 DNA reads TGTGCCAGCAGCTTAGTTGGGACAGGGGGCGACGAGCAGTACTTC. Amino acids: CASSLVGTGGDEQYF.